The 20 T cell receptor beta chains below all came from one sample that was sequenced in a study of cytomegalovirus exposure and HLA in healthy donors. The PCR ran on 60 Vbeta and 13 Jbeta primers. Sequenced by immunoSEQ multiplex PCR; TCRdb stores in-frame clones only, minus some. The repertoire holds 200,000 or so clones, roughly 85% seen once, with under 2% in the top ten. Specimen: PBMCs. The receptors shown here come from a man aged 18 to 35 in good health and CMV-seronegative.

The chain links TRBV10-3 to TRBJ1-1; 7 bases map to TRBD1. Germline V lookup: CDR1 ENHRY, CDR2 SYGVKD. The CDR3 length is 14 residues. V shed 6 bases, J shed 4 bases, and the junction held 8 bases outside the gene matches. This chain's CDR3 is CAISYRQGPTEAFF. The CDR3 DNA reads TGTGCCATCAGCTATCGACAGGGACCCACTGAAGCTTTCTTT.

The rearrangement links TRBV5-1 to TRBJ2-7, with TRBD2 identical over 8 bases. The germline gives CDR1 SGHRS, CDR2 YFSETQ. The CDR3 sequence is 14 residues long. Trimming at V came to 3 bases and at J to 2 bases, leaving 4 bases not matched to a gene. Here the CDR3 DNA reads TGCGCCAGCAGCTGGACTAGCAGCACCTACGAGCAGTACTTC. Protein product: CASSWTSSTYEQYF.

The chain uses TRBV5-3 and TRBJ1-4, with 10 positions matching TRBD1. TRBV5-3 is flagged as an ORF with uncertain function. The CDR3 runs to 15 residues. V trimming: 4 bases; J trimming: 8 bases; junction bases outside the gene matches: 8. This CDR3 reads CARSPRTGGEEKLFF. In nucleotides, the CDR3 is TGTGCCAGAAGCCCCCGGACAGGGGGGGAGGAAAAACTGTTTTTT.

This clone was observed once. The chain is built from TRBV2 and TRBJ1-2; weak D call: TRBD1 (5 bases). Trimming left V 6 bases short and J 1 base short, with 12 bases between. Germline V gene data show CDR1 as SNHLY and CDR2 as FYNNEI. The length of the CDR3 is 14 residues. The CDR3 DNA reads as TGTGCCAGCAGGTGGCAGGGTTTTAACTATGGCTACACCTTC. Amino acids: CASRWQGFNYGYTF.

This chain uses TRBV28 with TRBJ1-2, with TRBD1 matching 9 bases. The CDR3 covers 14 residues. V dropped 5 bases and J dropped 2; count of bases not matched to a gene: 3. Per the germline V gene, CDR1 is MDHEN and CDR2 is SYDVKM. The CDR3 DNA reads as TGTGCCAGCAGTCCCGGGACAGGGAACTATGGCTACACCTTC. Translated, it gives CASSPGTGNYGYTF.

CDR3 sequence: CASSVGTGTTDTQYF. The DNA of the CDR3 is TGTGCCAGCAGCGTGGGGACTGGAACCACAGATACGCAGTATTTT. The V and J genes are TRBV9 and TRBJ2-3; tentatively, D is TRBD2 (6 bases). CDR3 size: 15 residues. V lost 2 bases and J lost 2, with 12 bases in between. Germline-derived CDR1 and CDR2 are SGDLS and YYNGEE.

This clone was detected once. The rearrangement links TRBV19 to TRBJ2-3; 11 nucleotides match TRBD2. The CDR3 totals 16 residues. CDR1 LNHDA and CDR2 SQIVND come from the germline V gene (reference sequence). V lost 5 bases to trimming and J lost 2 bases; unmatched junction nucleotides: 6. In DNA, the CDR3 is TGTGCCAGTAGTCCCGGACTAGCGGGCTACACAGATACGCAGTATTTT. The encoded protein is CASSPGLAGYTDTQYF.

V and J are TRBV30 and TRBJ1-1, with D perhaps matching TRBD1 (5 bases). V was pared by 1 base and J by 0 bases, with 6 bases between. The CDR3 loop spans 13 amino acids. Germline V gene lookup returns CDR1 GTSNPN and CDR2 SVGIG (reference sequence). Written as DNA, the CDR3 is TGTGCCTGGAGTGCAGGGTTGAACACTGAAGCTTTCTTT. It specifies CAWSAGLNTEAFF.

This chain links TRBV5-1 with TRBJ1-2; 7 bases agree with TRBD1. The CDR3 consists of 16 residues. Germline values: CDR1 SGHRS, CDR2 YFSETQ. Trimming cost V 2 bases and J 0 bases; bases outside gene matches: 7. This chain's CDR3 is CASSFGPGQSNYGYTF. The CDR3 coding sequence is TGCGCCAGCAGCTTTGGACCGGGACAGTCTAACTATGGCTACACCTTC. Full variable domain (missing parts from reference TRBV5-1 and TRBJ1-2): KAGVTQTPRYLIKTRGQQVTLSCSPISGHRSVSWYQQTPGQGLQFLFEYFSETQRNKGNFPGRFSGRQFSNSRSEMNVSTLELGDSALYLCASSFGPGQSNYGYTFGSGTRLTVV.

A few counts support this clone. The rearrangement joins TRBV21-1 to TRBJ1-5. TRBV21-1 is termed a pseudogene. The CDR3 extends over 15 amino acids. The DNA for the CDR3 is TGTGCCAGCAGCAGTCGGTTTAGTCGCAATCAGCCCCAGCATTTT. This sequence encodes CASSSRFSRNQPQHF.

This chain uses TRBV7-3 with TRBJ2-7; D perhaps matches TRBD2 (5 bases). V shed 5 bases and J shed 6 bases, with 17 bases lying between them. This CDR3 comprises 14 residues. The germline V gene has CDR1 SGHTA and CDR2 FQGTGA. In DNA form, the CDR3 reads TGTGCCAGCAGCCCCAGCGGACCTCAAGGCGAGCAGTACTTC. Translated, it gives CASSPSGPQGEQYF.

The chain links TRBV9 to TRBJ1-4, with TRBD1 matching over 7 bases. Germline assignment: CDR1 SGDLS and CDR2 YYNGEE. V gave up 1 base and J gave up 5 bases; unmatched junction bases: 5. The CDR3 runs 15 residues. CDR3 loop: CASSVSGQLNEKLFF. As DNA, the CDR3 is TGTGCCAGCAGCGTATCGGGACAGCTAAATGAAAAACTGTTTTTT.

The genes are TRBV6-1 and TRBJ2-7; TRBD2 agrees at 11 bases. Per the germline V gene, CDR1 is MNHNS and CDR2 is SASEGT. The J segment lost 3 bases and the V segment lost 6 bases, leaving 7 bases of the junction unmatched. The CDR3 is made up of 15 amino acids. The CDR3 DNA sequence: TGTGCCAGCAGACTCCCCGGGACTAGCGGCTACGAGCAGTACTTC. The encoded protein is CASRLPGTSGYEQYF.

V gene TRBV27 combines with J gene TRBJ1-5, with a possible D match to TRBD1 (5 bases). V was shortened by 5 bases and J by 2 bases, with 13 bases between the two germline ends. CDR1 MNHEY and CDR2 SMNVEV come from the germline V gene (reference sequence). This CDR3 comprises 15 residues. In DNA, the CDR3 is TGTGCCAGCAGTCCCCGGGGGGGTGGCAATCAGCCCCAGCATTTT. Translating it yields CASSPRGGGNQPQHF.

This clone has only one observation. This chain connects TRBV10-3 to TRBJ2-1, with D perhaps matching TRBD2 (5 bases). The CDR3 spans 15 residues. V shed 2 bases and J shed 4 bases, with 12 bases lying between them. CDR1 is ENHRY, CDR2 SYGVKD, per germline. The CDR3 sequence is CAISEVEVSYNEQFF. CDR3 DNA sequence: TGTGCCATCAGTGAGGTGGAGGTTTCGTACAATGAGCAGTTCTTC.

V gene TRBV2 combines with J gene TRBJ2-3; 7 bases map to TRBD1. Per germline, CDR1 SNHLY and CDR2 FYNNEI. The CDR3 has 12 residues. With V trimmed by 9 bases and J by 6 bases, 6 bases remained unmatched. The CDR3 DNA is TGTGCCAGGGAAACAGGGGTGGATACGCAGTATTTT. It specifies CARETGVDTQYF.

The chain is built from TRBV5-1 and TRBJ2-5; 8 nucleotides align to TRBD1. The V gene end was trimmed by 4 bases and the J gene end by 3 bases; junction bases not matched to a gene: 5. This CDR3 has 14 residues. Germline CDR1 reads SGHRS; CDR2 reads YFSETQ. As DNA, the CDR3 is TGCGCCAGCAGCCCAGGGGGCGAAAAAGAGACCCAGTACTTC. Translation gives CASSPGGEKETQYF.

The CDR3 region is CASSLVVTGPELGQFF. CDR3 bases: TGTGCCAGCAGCTTAGTCGTGACAGGGCCGGAATTGGGACAGTTCTTC. The V call is TRBV7-2, the J call TRBJ2-1; 7 bases line up with TRBD1. With V trimmed by 1 base and J by 13 bases, 16 bases remained unmatched. Per the germline V gene, CDR1 is SGHTA and CDR2 is FQGNSA. This CDR3 is 16 amino acids long.

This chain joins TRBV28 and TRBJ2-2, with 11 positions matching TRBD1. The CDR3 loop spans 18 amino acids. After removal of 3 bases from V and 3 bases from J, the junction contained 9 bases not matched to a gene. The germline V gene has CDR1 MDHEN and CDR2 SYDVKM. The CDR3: CASSFRTGGAVDTGELFF. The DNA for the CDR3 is TGTGCCAGCAGTTTCCGGACAGGGGGCGCGGTGGACACCGGGGAGCTGTTTTTT.

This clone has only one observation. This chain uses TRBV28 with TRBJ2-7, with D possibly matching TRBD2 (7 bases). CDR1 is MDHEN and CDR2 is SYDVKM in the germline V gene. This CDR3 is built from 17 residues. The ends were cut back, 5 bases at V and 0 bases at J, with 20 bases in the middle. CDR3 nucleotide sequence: TGTGCCAGCAGTCCCACCGGAGGGGGGGCAGGCTCCTACGAGCAGTACTTC. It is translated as CASSPTGGGAGSYEQYF.